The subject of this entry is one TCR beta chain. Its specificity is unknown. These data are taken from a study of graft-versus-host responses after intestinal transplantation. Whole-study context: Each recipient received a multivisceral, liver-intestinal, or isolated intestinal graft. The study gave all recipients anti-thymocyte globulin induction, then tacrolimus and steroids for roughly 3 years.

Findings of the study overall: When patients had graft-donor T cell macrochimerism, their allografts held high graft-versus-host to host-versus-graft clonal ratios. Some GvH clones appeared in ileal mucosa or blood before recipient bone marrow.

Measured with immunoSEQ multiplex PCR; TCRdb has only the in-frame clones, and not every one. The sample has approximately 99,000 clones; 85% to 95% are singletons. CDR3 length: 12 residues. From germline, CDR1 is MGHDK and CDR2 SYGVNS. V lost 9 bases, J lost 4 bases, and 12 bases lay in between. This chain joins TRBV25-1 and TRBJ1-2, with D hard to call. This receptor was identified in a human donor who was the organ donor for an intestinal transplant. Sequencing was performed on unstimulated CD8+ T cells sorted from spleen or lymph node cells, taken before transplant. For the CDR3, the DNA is TGTGCCAGTGAACGGGGAGGCTATGGCTACACCTTC. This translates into CASERGGYGYTF.